This is a list of T cell receptor beta chains from one sample in a study of cytomegalovirus exposure and HLA in healthy donors. The repertoire was sequenced with immunoSEQ multiplex PCR; TCRdb's copy has only in-frame clones and lacks some. The sample features some 110,000 clones, with about 2.7% in its top ten. Material: PBMCs. The receptors derive from a young man in good health and CMV-seronegative. Both conserved end residues are part of each CDR3.

j_call,v_call,cdr3_aa
TRBJ1-6,TRBV30,CAWSGGGGSPLHF
TRBJ2-1,TRBV27,CASSLGSGGGNEQFF
TRBJ1-3,TRBV7-9,CASSRVGQTKDTIYF
TRBJ1-1,TRBV6-1,CASSSIQGTEAFF
TRBJ2-1,TRBV7-9,CASSSRTGSSYNEQFF
TRBJ2-5,TRBV7-2,CASSFGGLQETQYF
TRBJ2-7,TRBV27,CASSLSTRKEVCIKYF
TRBJ1-1,TRBV11-2,CASSLGLLGSTEAFF
TRBJ1-4,TRBV7-2,CASSPRTGTDEKLFF
TRBJ2-1,TRBV15,CATSKPTTGIWGNEQFF
TRBJ2-7,TRBV29-1,CSVVPAGAAASEQYF